This paragraph covers one TCR beta chain sequence. Its antigen is unidentified. Trimming left V 6 bases short and J 3 bases short, with 7 bases between. The CDR3 spans 12 residues. Looked up from germline, CDR1 is MDHEN and CDR2 is SYDVKM. Using immunoSEQ multiplex PCR, the repertoire was profiled, and TCRdb retains in-frame clones only, with some absent. Counted here are about 140,000 clones, roughly 92% occurring once; the ten biggest clones make up over 1.5%. This sample stems from a study of T cell responses to AZD1222 COVID-19 vaccine. General study findings and limits: Females outnumbered males among donors, who were mostly white British; clonal diversity was possibly underestimated.

The sequenced sample was peripheral blood, obtained on day 0 of AZD1222 vaccination. The V call is TRBV28, the J call TRBJ2-3; D is unresolved. The TCR originated in an adult in good health. The CDR3 protein is CASSLQTDTQYF. Here the CDR3 DNA reads TGTGCCAGCAGCCTACAAACAGATACGCAGTATTTT.